This passage covers 16 T cell receptor beta chains from one sample sequenced in a study of shared clonotypes between healthy human individuals. The repertoire was sequenced with immunoSEQ multiplex PCR; TCRdb's copy has only in-frame clones and lacks some. Found here are around 700,000 clones, about 80% of them singletons; the top ten hold roughly 2%. Sequenced sample: memory CD4+ T cells sorted from blood. Described subset: CD45RA-negative fraction. These receptors were taken from a woman aged 25 to 39 in good health.

The V gene is TRBV7-3, the J gene TRBJ1-5; D is possibly TRBD1 (5 bases). V lost 5 bases and J 5 bases, leaving 10 bases between the germline ends. The CDR3 is made up of 13 amino acids. Germline assignment: CDR1 SGHTA and CDR2 FQGTGA. The CDR3: CASSVQGDQPQHF. CDR3 bases: TGTGCCAGCAGCGTCCAAGGGGATCAGCCCCAGCATTTT.

The genes are TRBV30 and TRBJ1-1, with D tentatively TRBD1 (5 bases). CDR3 length: 13 amino acids. CDR1 GTSNPN and CDR2 SVGIG come from the germline V gene (reference sequence). Trimming pared 2 bases from V and 5 bases from J, leaving 12 bases between. CDR3 sequence (DNA): TGTGCCTGGAGTTTGCAGGGTGGGACTGAAGCTTTCTTT. It translates to CAWSLQGGTEAFF.

About this clone itself: Other nucleotide sequences in the sample specify the same CDR3. The chain joins TRBV19 to TRBJ1-5, with D possibly being TRBD1 (5 bases). V was pared by 5 bases and J by 4 bases, with 9 bases between. The germline V gene has CDR1 LNHDA and CDR2 SQIVND (reference sequence). CDR3 length equals 13 residues. CDR3: CASSGGGNQPQHF. Written as DNA, the CDR3 is TGTGCCAGTAGTGGGGGGGGTAATCAGCCCCAGCATTTT.

The chain uses TRBV7-9 and TRBJ2-5; 7 bases are shared with TRBD2. This CDR3 is built from 14 residues. CDR1 and CDR2 (germline): SEHNR, FQNEAQ (reference sequence). Trimming removed 5 bases from V and 6 bases from J; junction bases left unmatched: 9. CDR3 sequence (DNA): TGTGCCAGCAGCCCCCGGGAGGAGAGGCAGACCCAGTACTTC. Protein product: CASSPREERQTQYF.

The chain is built from TRBV28 and TRBJ1-3; D is unclear. Germline CDR1 is MDHEN and CDR2 is SYDVKM. The CDR3 extends over 15 amino acids. The V end lost 8 bases, the J end lost 7 bases, and 21 bases lay between the germline ends. The CDR3 region has the DNA TGTGCCAGCTTCCTCGGAGGGCGAAGCCTTAACACCATATATTTT. Its protein product is CASFLGGRSLNTIYF.

CDR3 sequence reads: CASSPGQFQPQHF. Written as DNA, the CDR3 is TGTGCCAGCAGTCCCGGACAGTTCCAGCCCCAGCATTTT. The chain has TRBV28 and TRBJ1-5, with D possibly TRBD1 on 6 matching bases. Germline CDR1 reads MDHEN; CDR2 reads SYDVKM. This CDR3 comprises 13 residues. With 5 bases removed from V and 7 bases from J, the gap between germline ends came to 12 bases.

The V call is TRBV2, the J call TRBJ2-6; a possible D gene is TRBD1 (5 bases). CDR1 is SNHLY and CDR2 is FYNNEI in the germline V gene. The germline V and J ends were trimmed by 6 bases and 0 bases, with 15 bases remaining between them. This CDR3 comprises 17 residues. The CDR3 nucleotides are TGTGCCAGCAGAGAACATCAGGGTAACTCTGGGGCCAACGTCCTGACTTTC. Its protein product is CASREHQGNSGANVLTF.

This clone was found a few times. The chain carries TRBV15 and TRBJ2-7; TRBD1 agrees at 9 bases. CDR3 length: 16 residues. V lost 0 bases, J lost 4 bases, and 7 bases stayed unmatched. The germline gives CDR1 LNHNV, CDR2 YYDKDF (reference sequence). The CDR3 DNA sequence: TGTGCCACCAGCAGAGATCCGGGACAGGGAAAGTACGAGCAGTACTTC. Translated: CATSRDPGQGKYEQYF.

V gene TRBV4-1 combines with J gene TRBJ1-2; 9 bases are a match to TRBD1. With 6 bases clipped from V and 6 bases from J, the junction kept 20 bases outside the gene matches. Germline V CDR1 and CDR2: MGHRA, YSYEKL. This CDR3 spans 18 amino acids. The CDR3 protein is CASSQPRDRDSGVDGYTF. Here the CDR3 DNA reads TGCGCCAGCAGTCAACCTCGGGACAGGGATAGTGGTGTGGATGGCTACACCTTC.

The chain links TRBV28 to TRBJ2-1, with 8 positions matching TRBD1. The CDR3 length is 14 residues. The V gene end was trimmed by 3 bases and the J gene end by 7 bases; junction bases not matched to a gene: 5. In germline, CDR1 is MDHEN, CDR2 SYDVKM. CDR3 in amino acids: CASSFQGAWNEQFF. CDR3 DNA sequence: TGTGCCAGCAGTTTCCAGGGGGCATGGAATGAGCAGTTCTTC.

In the case of this clone: Other DNA sequences from this sample encode an identical CDR3 as well. The rearrangement joins TRBV7-9 to TRBJ1-2, with 7 bases matching TRBD1. The CDR3 extends over 12 amino acids. Per germline, CDR1 SEHNR and CDR2 FQNEAQ (reference sequence). With V trimmed by 3 bases and J by 8 bases, 3 bases remained unmatched. The CDR3 protein is CASSFTGDGYTF. The CDR3 region has the DNA TGTGCCAGCAGCTTTACAGGGGACGGCTACACCTTC.

This chain uses TRBV5-1 with TRBJ1-1; 8 nucleotides match TRBD1. The CDR3 sequence is 15 residues long. Germline CDR1 reads SGHRS; CDR2 reads YFSETQ. V lost 2 bases, J lost 4 bases, and 7 bases stayed unmatched. The CDR3 DNA follows: TGCGCCAGCAGCTTAGAAACAGGGGGAGTCACTGAAGCTTTCTTT. This gives the protein CASSLETGGVTEAFF.

The chain's CDR3 is CASGIGGGAFF. CDR3 nucleotide sequence: TGTGCCAGCGGAATAGGGGGGGGAGCTTTCTTT. The chain combines TRBV6-5 with TRBJ1-1, with a tentative D call TRBD1 (6 bases). Trimming shortened V by 8 bases and J by 10 bases, and 14 bases separated the two germline ends. CDR3 length: 11 amino acids. CDR1 and CDR2 from the germline V gene are MNHEY and SVGAGI.

There are a few counts of this clone. CDR3 DNA: TGTGCCAGCAGTCGTGAGACAGGGACAACTAATGAAAAACTGTTTTTT. Its translation: CASSRETGTTNEKLFF. V gene TRBV25-1 combines with J gene TRBJ1-4; 7 bases fit TRBD1. The germline V gene has CDR1 MGHDK and CDR2 SYGVNS. V was pared by 5 bases and J by 0 bases, with 6 bases of the junction left unmatched. This CDR3 contains 16 residues.

The rearrangement uses TRBV7-2 and TRBJ2-5; D is possibly TRBD2 (6 bases). The germline V gene has CDR1 SGHTA and CDR2 FQGNSA. The CDR3 covers 15 residues. Trimming removed 5 bases from V and 3 bases from J, with 16 bases in between. This CDR3 is CASSPPSGVEETQYF. In DNA form, the CDR3 reads TGTGCCAGCAGCCCCCCATCGGGAGTTGAAGAGACCCAGTACTTC. The entire variable domain, with the rest obtained from reference TRBV7-2 and TRBJ2-5, is as follows: GAGVSQSPSNKVTEKGKDVELRCDPISGHTALYWYRQSLGQGLEFLIYFQGNSAPDKSGLPSDRFSAERTGGSVSTLTIQRTQQEDSAVYLCASSPPSGVEETQYFGPGTRLLVL.

The gene calls are TRBV28 and TRBJ2-2; a weak D match, TRBD1 (6 bases). This CDR3 is 15 amino acids long. V was shortened by 2 bases and J by 5 bases, with 12 bases between the two germline ends. Germline-derived CDR1 and CDR2 are MDHEN and SYDVKM. The CDR3 region is CASSLSGTRTGELFF. CDR3 nucleotides: TGTGCCAGCAGTTTAAGTGGGACACGGACCGGGGAGCTGTTTTTT.